This is a list of T cell receptor beta chains from one sample in a study of cytomegalovirus exposure and HLA in healthy donors. Some clones are missing from TCRdb's copy, which holds only in-frame ones; the method was immunoSEQ multiplex PCR. The table lists about 69,000 clones, nearly 96% of them singletons. The sample comprised PBMCs. The source is a woman aged 18-29 years in good health and CMV-seropositive. The CDR3 runs from the conserved cysteine through the conserved F or W.

CASSYSTGRHTEAFF	TRBV6-5	TRBJ1-1
CASSQDRDTNQPQHF	TRBV4-3	TRBJ1-5
CASIEISGTKNTGELFF	TRBV7-9	TRBJ2-2
CASSLRQGGNEQYF	TRBV7-9	TRBJ2-7
CASSLKDSRSTDTQYF	TRBV7-2	TRBJ2-3
CASSEIAGADTQYF	TRBV6-4	TRBJ2-3
CASSLRGYTEAFF	TRBV27	TRBJ1-1
CASNPGTGGIQPQHF	TRBV28	TRBJ1-5
CASSKGLAGVNEQFF	TRBV21-1	TRBJ2-1
CASRPGSQGPYGYTF	TRBV28	TRBJ1-2
CASSHRDKGRNTEAFF	TRBV4-2	TRBJ1-1
CASGKTDYEQYF	TRBV6-6	TRBJ2-7
CASSSETGGREQYF	TRBV27	TRBJ2-7
CASSSLAPYTDTQYF	TRBV7-9	TRBJ2-3
CATSRATTSYEQYF	TRBV15	TRBJ2-7
CASSEAPLGGIQPQHF	TRBV28	TRBJ1-5
CASRPGTGALAGVRNEQFF	TRBV5-4	TRBJ2-1
CASSLGGNEKLFF	TRBV28	TRBJ1-4
CASSPSGLADYEQYF	TRBV27	TRBJ2-7
CASSDRGRGETQYF	TRBV19	TRBJ2-5
CASSLRLTNTEAFF	TRBV5-1	TRBJ1-1
CASSLSVQETQYF	TRBV7-2	TRBJ2-5
CASSFPAWGLSGNTIYF	TRBV28	TRBJ1-3
CASSRTVQSEAFF	TRBV28	TRBJ1-1
CASSLRVTQETQYF	TRBV7-6	TRBJ2-5
CATKGGPNYGYTF	TRBV10-3	TRBJ1-2
CASSLAAGGYNEQFF	TRBV5-4	TRBJ2-1
CASSMQGADTQYF	TRBV19	TRBJ2-3